A selection of T cell receptor beta chains follows, all from one sample in a study of T cells expressing NK-cell markers. TCRdb re-called the 5' RACE reads; every CDR3 protein appears as one record, without DNA. Its listing shows some 450,000 distinct CDR3 sequences. Sequencing was carried out using blood T cells: a sorted CD56 or NKG2C T cell subset, CD4+ or CD8+ T cells, or bulk PBMC T cells (not recorded which). The receptors stem from a woman aged 18-70 years in good health. The CDR3 runs from the conserved cysteine through the conserved F or W.

j_call | v_call | cdr3_aa
TRBJ2-3 | TRBV25-1 | CASSEPGQRTDTQYF
TRBJ2-3 | TRBV7-8 | CASSAPCDGGGTQYF
TRBJ1-2 | TRBV9 | CASSPRPGGYGYTF
TRBJ2-3 | TRBV2 | CASVAGGADTQYF
TRBJ2-3 | TRBV7-6 | CASSAGGNTDTQYF
TRBJ2-2 | TRBV6-5 | CASSYRPTWNTGELFF
TRBJ1-4 | TRBV7-9 | CASSYGTGHEKLFF
TRBJ2-3 | TRBV6-1 | CASSEAGQGARDTQYF
TRBJ2-2 | TRBV20-1 | CSARDRTAPAELFF
TRBJ2-3 | TRBV10-3 | CAISPGQAQADTQYF
TRBJ2-1 | TRBV30 | CAWSVLGVPDEQFF
TRBJ2-2 | TRBV20-1 | CSATKDGMNTGELFF
TRBJ2-3 | TRBV11-3 | CASSLDETDTQYF
TRBJ2-3 | TRBV24-1 | CATSDDWGPGRTDTQYF
TRBJ2-3 | TRBV4-2 | CASSQRQKLGLADTQYF
TRBJ2-7 | TRBV20-1 | CSASRGSSYEQYF
TRBJ1-1 | TRBV5-5 | CASSFEGRLNTEAFF
TRBJ2-2 | TRBV6-1 | CASRGTSGESSGELFF
TRBJ2-7 | TRBV28 | CASSTQLAGGYEQYF
TRBJ2-5 | TRBV20-1 | CSARDGTSRGGTQYF
TRBJ2-1 | TRBV24-1 | CATSDLGEAFGTEQFF
TRBJ2-7 | TRBV7-2 | CASSKEPRYEQYF
TRBJ2-2 | TRBV20-1 | CSANDRTSANTGELFF
TRBJ1-4 | TRBV4-3 | CASSQGTGGEKLFF
TRBJ2-7 | TRBV27 | CASSLQGGGPYEQYF
TRBJ2-3 | TRBV29-1 | CSGVEGGTDTQYF
TRBJ2-2 | TRBV25-1 | CASSEGQGDTGELFF
TRBJ2-7 | TRBV20-1 | CSAPSEGLSPYEQYF
TRBJ2-7 | TRBV28 | CASKPRINEQYF
TRBJ2-1 | TRBV15 | CATSRAPGQGYNEQFF
TRBJ1-1 | TRBV6-5 | CASGYRKGSMNTEAFF
TRBJ2-7 | TRBV20-1 | CSASGFRGRVFTQGYEQYF
TRBJ2-1 | TRBV4-3 | CASSHGQGVPNEQFF